A selection of T cell receptor beta chains follows, all from one sample in a study of blood T cell repertoires in COVID-19. Some clones are missing from TCRdb's copy, which holds only in-frame ones; the method was immunoSEQ multiplex PCR. The sample shows around 110,000 clones, 75% to 90% of them seen only once. Sequences were obtained from peripheral blood. All receptors come from a man younger than 45 with acute or convalescent COVID-19. Both conserved end residues are part of each CDR3. D genes are given only for firm matches. Clone size is stated in some rows and not others, as once, few, many or a class when expanded.

TRBJ1-1,-,few,TRBV3-1/TRBV3-2,14,CASSPSTGSTEAFF,TGTGCCAGCAGCCCATCGACAGGTAGCACTGAAGCTTTCTTT
TRBJ2-2,-,-,TRBV7-9,16,CASSENRQDYTGELFF,TGTGCCAGCAGCGAGAACCGACAGGACTACACCGGGGAGCTGTTTTTT
TRBJ2-7,-,-,TRBV7-9,15,CASSLGALSSYEQYF,TGTGCCAGCAGCCTAGGGGCCCTTAGCTCCTACGAGCAGTACTTC
TRBJ2-1,-,few,TRBV10-2,12,CASSNSVHEQFF,TGCGCCAGCAGTAATAGCGTACATGAGCAGTTCTTC
TRBJ1-2,-,-,TRBV19,15,CASSMPPAANYGYTF,TGTGCCAGTAGTATGCCGCCTGCAGCTAACTATGGCTACACCTTC
TRBJ2-1,TRBD2,few,TRBV9,16,CASSGNPTSAPNEQFF,TGTGCCAGCAGCGGAAATCCTACTAGCGCTCCAAATGAGCAGTTCTTC
TRBJ1-4,-,-,TRBV6-6,11,CASFTAEKLFF,TGTGCCAGCTTCACAGCTGAAAAACTGTTTTTT
TRBJ1-2,TRBD1,-,TRBV4-3,16,CASSQDRAGGPYGYTF,TGCGCCAGCAGCCAAGATCGGGCAGGGGGGCCCTATGGCTACACCTTC
TRBJ1-2,TRBD1,-,TRBV2,13,CASSPDRGQGYTF,TGTGCCAGCAGCCCGGACAGGGGCCAGGGCTACACCTTC
TRBJ1-2,-,-,TRBV6-1,15,CASTFTQGRVDGYTF,TGTGCCAGCACCTTCACCCAGGGCAGGGTGGACGGCTACACCTTC
TRBJ1-1,TRBD1,-,TRBV18,15,CASSLEQGVNTEAFF,TGTGCCAGCTCACTCGAACAGGGGGTGAACACTGAAGCTTTCTTT
TRBJ2-7,-,many,TRBV30,17,CAWSVPERLKPPYEQYF,TGTGCCTGGAGTGTACCCGAACGACTGAAGCCCCCCTACGAGCAGTACTTC
TRBJ1-1,-,few,TRBV12-3/TRBV12-4,11,CASSSGVEAFF,TGTGCCAGCAGTTCAGGGGTAGAAGCTTTCTTT
TRBJ2-1,-,-,TRBV18,16,CASSPPIFGGDNEQFF,TGTGCCAGCTCACCACCGATTTTTGGCGGGGACAATGAGCAGTTCTTC